The rows below give T cell receptor beta chains drawn from one sample of a study of OX40 agonist ivuxolimab in advanced cancers. This table comes from immunoSEQ multiplex PCR, and its TCRdb copy is limited to in-frame clones, with some not included. The table includes some 14,000 clones, approximately 94% detected once. This sample comprised CD4+ or CD8+ T cells sorted from blood, obtained in a trial of the OX40 agonist ivuxolimab. The receptors originated from an adult with an advanced solid tumor such as melanoma, head and neck, liver or kidney cancer. Both conserved end residues are part of each CDR3. The order of the fields is D gene, V gene, CDR3 protein. A D gene is named only where the DNA matches it firmly.

d_gene: TRBD1
v_gene: TRBV5-8
CDR3aa: CASSLGQGEFANYGYTF

d_gene: TRBD1
v_gene: TRBV5-6
CDR3aa: CASSVPGTGVSYEQYF

d_gene: NA
v_gene: TRBV28
CDR3aa: CASSPITLTSYNEQFF

d_gene: NA
v_gene: TRBV27
CDR3aa: CASNQNAGQVTGDTQYF

d_gene: NA
v_gene: TRBV18
CDR3aa: CASSGNSNQPQHF

d_gene: NA
v_gene: TRBV6-5
CDR3aa: CASSYVGGQETQYF

d_gene: TRBD2
v_gene: TRBV29-1
CDR3aa: CSVPSGISYEQYF

d_gene: NA
v_gene: TRBV23-1
CDR3aa: CASSLKRGGNQPQHF

d_gene: NA
v_gene: TRBV27
CDR3aa: CASRASVGDEQFF

d_gene: TRBD2
v_gene: TRBV29-1
CDR3aa: CSVEKGTSGRATDTQYF

d_gene: NA
v_gene: TRBV5-1
CDR3aa: CASSFSSGGASGYTF

d_gene: TRBD2
v_gene: TRBV2
CDR3aa: CASTRGVHEQYF

d_gene: NA
v_gene: TRBV29-1
CDR3aa: CSVEEGMKETQYF

d_gene: TRBD1
v_gene: TRBV9
CDR3aa: CASSVGQGGSTDTQYF

d_gene: NA
v_gene: TRBV5-4
CDR3aa: CASSFDGSPGNTIYF

d_gene: NA
v_gene: TRBV9
CDR3aa: CASSVARAPYNEQFF

d_gene: TRBD2
v_gene: TRBV11-2
CDR3aa: CASSLGGGPSYEQYF

d_gene: NA
v_gene: TRBV9
CDR3aa: CASSVGDSSTYEQYF

d_gene: NA
v_gene: TRBV7-9
CDR3aa: CASSQRDNEQFF

d_gene: NA
v_gene: TRBV9
CDR3aa: CASSVGEGFGLNTEAFF

d_gene: NA
v_gene: TRBV29-1
CDR3aa: CSVRPGTSYEQYF

d_gene: NA
v_gene: TRBV2
CDR3aa: CASRVHPRILMNTEAFF

d_gene: NA
v_gene: TRBV15
CDR3aa: CATSTLTGASTDTQYF

d_gene: TRBD2
v_gene: TRBV4-3
CDR3aa: CASSPYIAGGRTDTQYF

d_gene: TRBD2
v_gene: TRBV7-6
CDR3aa: CASSLGQRGRIGELFF

d_gene: NA
v_gene: TRBV2
CDR3aa: CARTSGREAFF

d_gene: TRBD2
v_gene: TRBV4-3
CDR3aa: CASSQEAAGGIYEQYF

d_gene: TRBD1
v_gene: TRBV19
CDR3aa: CASSIFQGAQHGYTF

d_gene: TRBD2
v_gene: TRBV5-1
CDR3aa: CASRPTSGETQYF

d_gene: NA
v_gene: TRBV4-1
CDR3aa: CASSTGPVYNEQFF

d_gene: TRBD1
v_gene: TRBV5-4
CDR3aa: CASSLWQGGSNEKLFF

d_gene: TRBD1
v_gene: TRBV13
CDR3aa: CASSGTQGSDSPLHF

d_gene: NA
v_gene: TRBV27
CDR3aa: CASSPPTPYEQYF

d_gene: TRBD2
v_gene: TRBV27
CDR3aa: CASSLASGGLNEQFF

d_gene: NA
v_gene: TRBV9
CDR3aa: CASSVGELDISSYNSPLHF

d_gene: NA
v_gene: TRBV11-2
CDR3aa: CASSFPGGVGGMNTEAFF

d_gene: NA
v_gene: TRBV28
CDR3aa: CASSSSFVETQYF

d_gene: TRBD1
v_gene: TRBV6-5
CDR3aa: CASRTLDREAEAFF

d_gene: TRBD1
v_gene: TRBV6-5
CDR3aa: CASSYAGGNYGYTF

d_gene: NA
v_gene: TRBV2
CDR3aa: CANAGTESFGEQFF

d_gene: NA
v_gene: TRBV5-6
CDR3aa: CASSLLWNTEAFF

d_gene: NA
v_gene: TRBV4-3
CDR3aa: CASSQSVRGYGEAFF

d_gene: TRBD1
v_gene: TRBV9
CDR3aa: CASSLGGQGIIDEQFF

d_gene: TRBD1
v_gene: TRBV28
CDR3aa: CASSPLDRGRPGDTEAFF

d_gene: NA
v_gene: TRBV7-9
CDR3aa: CASSLHPGSSTDTQYF

d_gene: NA
v_gene: TRBV7-9
CDR3aa: CASTLSGGDPIYGYTF

d_gene: NA
v_gene: TRBV19
CDR3aa: CASSIISGVTEAFF

d_gene: NA
v_gene: TRBV7-9
CDR3aa: CASSLGLAMGGVYIQYF

d_gene: NA
v_gene: TRBV27
CDR3aa: CASISGPGADTQYF